Presented here are 30 T cell receptor beta chains from one specimen sequenced in a study of T cell changes during pregnancy in multiple sclerosis. Repertoires were generated with immunoSEQ multiplex PCR, while TCRdb's copy carries only in-frame clones and drops some. The sample includes about 93,000 clones, almost 95% seen only once; the top ten take 2% to 2.5%. The sequences come from peripheral blood, collected after pregnancy. The receptors derive from a female donor with multiple sclerosis, enrolled in a pregnancy study.

This chain joins TRBV7-2 and TRBJ2-3; a weak D match, TRBD2 (6 bases). The CDR3 has 18 residues. V was pared by 5 bases and J by 1 base, with 22 bases between. Germline loops: CDR1 SGHTA, CDR2 FQGNSA. In DNA, the CDR3 is TGTGCCAGCAGCCGTCGGGGGACTCAGGCTAGCGGCACAGATACGCAGTATTTT. Translated, it gives CASSRRGTQASGTDTQYF.

V gene TRBV6-5 combines with J gene TRBJ1-2; D might be TRBD1 (5 bases). The V and J ends lost 6 bases and 4 bases respectively, with 15 bases between them. The CDR3 length is 14 residues. In germline, CDR1 is MNHEY, CDR2 SVGAGI. CDR3 nucleotide sequence: TGTGCCAGCAGCACTCATCAGGGACTCTATGGCTACACCTTC. It translates to CASSTHQGLYGYTF.

The CDR3 region has the DNA TGTGCCAGCAGCTTAGGCCTCCAGGGGGGAGTAGAGACCCAGTACTTC. The encoded protein is CASSLGLQGGVETQYF. The genes are TRBV7-9 and TRBJ2-5, with D perhaps matching TRBD1 (7 bases). Germline assignment: CDR1 SEHNR and CDR2 FQNEAQ (reference sequence). This CDR3 is 16 amino acids long. V gave up 1 base and J gave up 4 bases, with 16 bases separating them.

This clone was observed once. The genes are TRBV15 and TRBJ2-3; 9 nucleotides line up with TRBD2. V lost 2 bases to trimming and J lost 5 bases; unmatched junction nucleotides: 5. This CDR3 has 15 amino acids. Germline values: CDR1 LNHNV, CDR2 YYDKDF (reference sequence). The CDR3, as DNA: TGTGCCACCAGCAGACAGCGGGAGGAAAGAGATACGCAGTATTTT. This encodes CATSRQREERDTQYF. Looking up the rest from reference TRBV15 and TRBJ2-3 gives the full variable domain: DAMVIQNPRYQVTQFGKPVTLSCSQTLNHNVMYWYQQKSSQAPKLLFHYYDKDFNNEADTPDNFQSRRPNTSFCFLDIRSPGLGDTAMYLCATSRQREERDTQYFGPGTRLTVL.

This clone was seen only once. This chain links TRBV6-1 with TRBJ2-3, with 7 bases fitting TRBD2. Germline lookup yields CDR1 MNHNS and CDR2 SASEGT. The V segment lost 6 bases and the J segment 2 bases; nucleotides outside the gene matches: 5. CDR3 size: 14 residues. The CDR3 region has the DNA TGTGCCAGCAGGCCAGCGGGAAACACAGATACGCAGTATTTT. It codes for CASRPAGNTDTQYF.

This clone was recorded a few times. This chain links TRBV6-5 with TRBJ2-2, with 7 bases matching TRBD1. The CDR3 contains 15 residues. The V gene's germline CDR1 is MNHEY and CDR2 SVGAGI. J was trimmed by 4 bases and V by 6 bases; bases with no gene match: 8. The CDR3 region is CASRQQGTVTGELFF. The CDR3 coding sequence is TGTGCCAGCAGACAACAAGGGACAGTCACCGGGGAGCTGTTTTTT.

This chain joins TRBV13 and TRBJ2-2, with TRBD2 matching over 10 bases. The CDR3 sequence is 15 residues long. In germline, CDR1 is PRHDT, CDR2 FYEKMQ (reference sequence). The junction had 7 bases not matched to a gene; V was cut back by 4 bases and J by 8 bases. Written as DNA, the CDR3 is TGTGCCAGCAGCTCCGCAGCGGGAGGGTTGGGGGAGCTGTTTTTT. Protein product: CASSSAAGGLGELFF.

This sequence joins TRBV30 and TRBJ2-3; a possible D gene is TRBD2 (5 bases). CDR1 and CDR2 (germline): GTSNPN, SVGIG (reference sequence). The CDR3 covers 14 residues. Trimming pared 3 bases from V and 1 base from J, leaving 11 bases between. Written as DNA, the CDR3 is TGTGCCTGGAGCGTAGCGCAGGGCACAGATACGCAGTATTTT. Translating gives CAWSVAQGTDTQYF.

The CDR3 spells CASSHRGARESFYTF. DNA for the CDR3: TGCGCCAGCAGCCACCGCGGGGCCAGGGAAAGTTTCTACACCTTC. The chain is built from TRBV4-3 and TRBJ1-2, with D perhaps TRBD1 (5 bases). The CDR3 extends over 15 amino acids. Germline loops: CDR1 LGHNA, CDR2 YSLEER. The V end lost 3 bases, the J end lost 10 bases, and 21 bases lay between the germline ends.

This clone showed up just once. V usage is TRBV7-9 and J usage is TRBJ1-2; TRBD1 might be the D (6 bases). The germline V and J ends were trimmed by 7 bases and 4 bases, with 22 bases remaining between them. Germline V gives CDR1 SEHNR, CDR2 FQNEAQ (reference sequence). CDR3 length: 16 residues. The DNA for the CDR3 is TGTGCCAGCACGGAGGACAGATCTCCGTTTGGCTATGGCTACACCTTC. It specifies CASTEDRSPFGYGYTF.

J is TRBJ1-2 and V is TRBV2; D is unresolved. The germline V gene has CDR1 SNHLY and CDR2 FYNNEI. Trimming removed 0 bases at V and 8 bases at J, with 13 bases between. The CDR3 has 14 amino acids. CDR3 loop: CASSEAGGLYGYTF. The CDR3 DNA is TGTGCCAGCAGTGAAGCAGGAGGTCTTTACGGCTACACCTTC. The whole variable domain, remainder taken from reference TRBV2 and TRBJ1-2, is EPEVTQTPSHQVTQMGQEVILRCVPISNHLYFYWYRQILGQKVEFLVSFYNNEISEKSEIFDDQFSVERPDGSNFTLKIRSTKLEDSAMYFCASSEAGGLYGYTFGSGTRLTVV.

The chain is built from TRBV10-3 and TRBJ1-2, with a tentative D call TRBD1 (5 bases). CDR1 and CDR2 from the germline V gene are ENHRY and SYGVKD. V lost 6 bases and J lost 0, with 11 bases in between. CDR3 length: 14 residues. The CDR3 region is CAIRGQEPNYGYTF. The CDR3 region has the DNA TGTGCCATCAGGGGGCAGGAACCTAACTATGGCTACACCTTC.

The chain has TRBV6-6 and TRBJ2-3, with D perhaps TRBD1 (6 bases). The CDR3 covers 13 residues. Germline assignment: CDR1 MNHNY and CDR2 SVGAGI (reference sequence). Deletions cut 6 bases from V and 1 base from J, with 8 bases between. The chain's CDR3 is CASRRQGTDTQYF. CDR3 bases: TGTGCCAGCAGGCGACAGGGCACAGATACGCAGTATTTT.

This chain joins TRBV5-1 and TRBJ2-6, with 7 nucleotides matching TRBD1. Losses at the gene ends were 2 bases for V and 0 bases for J; bases not matched to a gene: 5. The V gene's germline CDR1 is SGHRS and CDR2 YFSETQ. There are 17 residues in the CDR3. The CDR3 here is CASSLQGPNSGANVLTF. CDR3 coding DNA: TGCGCCAGCAGCTTACAGGGGCCCAACTCTGGGGCCAACGTCCTGACTTTC.

The rearrangement links TRBV29-1 to TRBJ2-5, with 8 bases matching TRBD1. V trimming: 8 bases; J trimming: 2 bases; junction bases outside the gene matches: 7. Germline lookup yields CDR1 SQVTM and CDR2 ANQGSEA. The CDR3 is 13 residues long. This chain's CDR3 is CSIRQGLQETQYF. In DNA form, the CDR3 reads TGCAGCATTAGACAGGGGTTGCAAGAGACCCAGTACTTC.

The V and J genes are TRBV19 and TRBJ1-5; D remains ambiguous. The CDR3 extends over 15 amino acids. Germline lookup yields CDR1 LNHDA and CDR2 SQIVND (reference sequence). Trimming stripped 5 bases from V and 7 bases from J, with 18 bases between. CDR3 sequence (DNA): TGTGCCAGTAGTTTGGTGACTGGGTTCGGGCAGCCCCAGCATTTT. This codes for CASSLVTGFGQPQHF.

The chain recombines TRBV4-1 with TRBJ2-5, with D perhaps matching TRBD1 (6 bases). Germline loops: CDR1 MGHRA, CDR2 YSYEKL. The CDR3 totals 15 residues. V dropped 4 bases and J dropped 0 bases, with 12 bases sitting between them. The CDR3 DNA reads as TGCGCCAGCAGCCTGAAGGACAGTCACCAAGAGACCCAGTACTTC. Protein: CASSLKDSHQETQYF.

This clone appeared a single time. The J gene is TRBJ2-5, the V gene TRBV5-4, with 13 bases fitting TRBD2. The CDR3 has 17 residues. Per germline, CDR1 SGHNT and CDR2 YYREEE (reference sequence). V lost 4 bases to trimming and J lost 5 bases; unmatched junction nucleotides: 11. The CDR3 sequence: CASSLGLAGVHGETQYF. CDR3 bases: TGTGCCAGCAGCCTCGGACTAGCGGGGGTCCATGGGGAGACCCAGTACTTC.

The CDR3 loop is CASNDRGVEETQYF. The CDR3 DNA is TGTGCCAGTAACGACAGGGGAGTAGAAGAGACCCAGTACTTC. J is TRBJ2-5 and V is TRBV19, with 8 bases lining up with TRBD1. Germline V gene lookup returns CDR1 LNHDA and CDR2 SQIVND (reference sequence). The CDR3 totals 14 residues. V lost 7 bases, J lost 3 bases, and 7 bases stayed unmatched. The variable domain in full, with the rest retrieved from reference TRBV19 and TRBJ2-5, is DGGITQSPKYLFRKEGQNVTLSCEQNLNHDAMYWYRQDPGQGLRLIYYSQIVNDFQKGDIAEGYSVSREKKESFPLTVTSAQKNPTAFYLCASNDRGVEETQYFGPGTRLLVL.

The chain couples TRBV7-6 to TRBJ1-1, with 9 bases aligning to TRBD1. The ends lost 3 bases at V and 4 bases at J; junction bases unmatched: 12. Per the germline V gene, CDR1 is SGHVS and CDR2 is FNYEAQ. The CDR3 has 17 residues. The CDR3 DNA reads TGTGCCAGCAGCTTGGTACCGGGACAGGGTCAGGGCACTGAAGCTTTCTTT. The encoded protein is CASSLVPGQGQGTEAFF.

V gene TRBV5-8 combines with J gene TRBJ2-1; D uncertain. V shed 3 bases and J shed 0 bases, with 7 bases lying between them. The CDR3 length is 14 residues. Per germline, CDR1 SGHTS and CDR2 YDEGEE. CDR3 protein: CASSSGSSYNEQFF. The CDR3, as DNA: TGTGCCAGCAGCTCAGGTAGCTCCTACAATGAGCAGTTCTTC.

The chain has TRBV27 and TRBJ2-7, with 11 bases aligning to TRBD2. Trimming removed 4 bases from V and 7 bases from J; junction bases left unmatched: 12. Germline CDR1 and CDR2: MNHEY and SMNVEV (reference sequence). There are 16 residues in the CDR3. This chain's CDR3 is CASSSPTSGGSGEQYF. The CDR3 nucleotides read TGTGCCAGCAGTTCCCCCACTAGCGGGGGCTCGGGGGAGCAGTACTTC.

This chain connects TRBV5-5 to TRBJ1-2, with D maybe TRBD1 (6 bases). In germline, CDR1 is SGHKS, CDR2 YYEKEE (reference sequence). V gave up 1 base and J gave up 6 bases, with 10 bases separating them. This CDR3 comprises 13 residues. Written as DNA, the CDR3 is TGTGCCAGCAGCTTGCTGGCAGGGGATGGCTACACCTTC. The encoded protein is CASSLLAGDGYTF.

V and J are TRBV4-2 and TRBJ2-2; 7 nucleotides line up with TRBD1. The V and J ends lost 1 base and 9 bases, in that order; junction bases with no gene match: 2. In germline, CDR1 is LGHNA, CDR2 YNFKEQ. The CDR3 covers 13 residues. The CDR3 DNA follows: TGTGCCAGCAGCCAAGCCAGGGGGAGGGAGCTGTTTTTT. Translating gives CASSQARGRELFF.

The chain couples TRBV5-1 to TRBJ2-7, with D perhaps TRBD1 (5 bases). Germline V gives CDR1 SGHRS, CDR2 YFSETQ. V lost 5 bases, J lost 3 bases, and 21 bases lay in between. The CDR3 length is 16 residues. DNA for the CDR3: TGCGCCAGCAGATCCCTCTTCCCAGGGAAAAGCTACGAGCAGTACTTC. Translating it yields CASRSLFPGKSYEQYF.

The chain carries TRBV19 and TRBJ1-5, with 9 nucleotides matching TRBD1. CDR3 length equals 18 residues. V lost 3 bases, J lost 2 bases, and 11 bases stayed unmatched. CDR1 and CDR2 from the germline V gene are LNHDA and SQIVND (reference sequence). The CDR3 loop reads CASSILPYRQGGNQPQHF. CDR3 DNA sequence: TGTGCCAGTAGTATTTTGCCCTACCGACAGGGGGGCAATCAGCCCCAGCATTTT.

The genes are TRBV25-1 and TRBJ2-7, with 11 nucleotides matching TRBD2. Germline loops: CDR1 MGHDK, CDR2 SYGVNS. The CDR3 is made up of 17 amino acids. The V segment lost 6 bases and the J segment 1 base; nucleotides outside the gene matches: 11. The CDR3 region has the DNA TGTGCCAGCAGCCGGACTAGCGGGCCATCCCCTTCCTACGAGCAGTACTTC. Encoded protein: CASSRTSGPSPSYEQYF.

V usage is TRBV12-5 and J usage is TRBJ2-1; weak D call: TRBD1 (6 bases). The V gene lost 6 bases and the J gene lost 9 bases, with 15 bases spanning the gap. The CDR3 runs to 13 residues. Germline CDR1 and CDR2: LGHNT and FRNRAP. DNA for the CDR3: TGTGCTAGTGGACGAAACAGGGAAGGTGAGCAGTTCTTC. As protein: CASGRNREGEQFF.

V gene TRBV6-5 combines with J gene TRBJ2-3; 10 nucleotides agree with TRBD2. V dropped 8 bases and J dropped 6; count of bases not matched to a gene: 8. The germline CDR1 and CDR2 sequences are MNHEY and SVGAGI. The CDR3 consists of 14 residues. CDR3 sequence reads: CASSEREGLDTQYF. In DNA form, the CDR3 reads TGTGCCAGCTCCGAGCGGGAGGGCCTGGATACGCAGTATTTT.

This clone came up a few times. The gene calls are TRBV30 and TRBJ2-1; no firm D call. There are 10 residues in the CDR3. CDR1 and CDR2 (germline): GTSNPN, SVGIG (reference sequence). The V gene lost 2 bases and the J gene lost 9 bases, with 5 bases spanning the gap. DNA of the CDR3: TGTGCCTGGAGTAAAGCTGAGCAGTTCTTC. Translation: CAWSKAEQFF.